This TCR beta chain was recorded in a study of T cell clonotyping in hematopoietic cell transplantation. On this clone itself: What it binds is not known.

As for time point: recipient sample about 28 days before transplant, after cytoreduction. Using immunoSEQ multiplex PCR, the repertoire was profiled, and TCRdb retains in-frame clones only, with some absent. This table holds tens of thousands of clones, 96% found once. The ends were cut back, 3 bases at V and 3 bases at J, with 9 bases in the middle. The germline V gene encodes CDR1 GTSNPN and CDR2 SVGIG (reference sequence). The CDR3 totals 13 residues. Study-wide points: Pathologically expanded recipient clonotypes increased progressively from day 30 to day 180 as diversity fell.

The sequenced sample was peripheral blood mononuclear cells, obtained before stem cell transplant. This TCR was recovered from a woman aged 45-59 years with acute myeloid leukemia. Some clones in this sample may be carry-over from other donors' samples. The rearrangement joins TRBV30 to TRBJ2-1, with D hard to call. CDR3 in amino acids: CAWRNSHYNEQFF. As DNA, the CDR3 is TGTGCCTGGAGAAACAGTCACTACAATGAGCAGTTCTTC.